A single sample gave rise to the 10 T cell receptor beta chains below, sequenced in a study of T cell responses to AZD1222 COVID-19 vaccine (dated by TCRdb to 2020 to 2023). The sample's time point, from its label and the paper: baseline before first vaccination. To prepare the library, the immunoSEQ multiplex PCR assay was applied. Drawn from immuneACCESS, this table holds only the in-frame rearrangements with V and J called that TCRdb kept. Clones are partly lost; checked studies trace under half to an unresolved V gene and leave the rest unexplained. Across this sample there are around 120,000 clones, with 70% to 90% seen only once. The leading ten clones occupy roughly 1.7% of the sample. The specimen was peripheral blood, collected on day 0 of AZD1222 vaccination. These TCRs come from an adult in good health.

J is TRBJ1-6 and V is TRBV7-8; 7 nucleotides agree with TRBD1. The CDR3 length is 15 residues. With 5 bases clipped from V and 7 bases from J, the junction kept 8 bases outside the gene matches. In germline, CDR1 is SGHVS, CDR2 FQNEAQ. The CDR3 region has the DNA TGTGCCAGCAGCCGAGAGGCAGGGGGGAATTCACCCCTCCACTTT. It codes for CASSREAGGNSPLHF.

The genes are TRBV9 and TRBJ1-4; 7 bases fit TRBD1. The germline CDR1 and CDR2 sequences are SGDLS and YYNGEE. V lost 3 bases and J lost 7; bases outside the gene matches: 9. The CDR3 is 15 residues long. The CDR3 region has the DNA TGTGCCAGCAGCGAACCCACAGGGGCAGGTGAAAAACTGTTTTTT. Its translation: CASSEPTGAGEKLFF.

About this clone itself: The sample holds other DNA sequences that translate to the same CDR3. The rearrangement uses TRBV3-1 (or the pseudogene TRBV3-2) and TRBJ1-1, with D hard to call. The V end was cut by 4 bases, the J end by 2 bases, with 14 bases between. The CDR3 spans 15 residues. Germline loops: CDR1 LGHDT, CDR2 YNNKEL (reference sequence). This CDR3 reads CASSLLGEGNTEAFF. CDR3 nucleotides: TGTGCCAGCAGCCTCCTTGGGGAGGGAAACACTGAAGCTTTCTTT.

V usage is TRBV3-1 (or the pseudogene TRBV3-2) and J usage is TRBJ2-1; D unresolved. With 1 base removed from V and 7 bases from J, the gap between germline ends came to 5 bases. Germline V lookup: CDR1 LGHDT, CDR2 YNNKEL (reference sequence). The CDR3 is 12 residues long. The CDR3 loop is CASSQARNEQFF. DNA for the CDR3: TGTGCCAGCAGCCAAGCTAGGAATGAGCAGTTCTTC.

The chain combines TRBV4-1 with TRBJ1-1, with 9 bases aligning to TRBD1. The V gene's germline CDR1 is MGHRA and CDR2 YSYEKL. The CDR3 spans 14 residues. V gave up 8 bases and J gave up 3 bases; unmatched junction bases: 7. The CDR3 here is CASRRQGEYTEAFF. In DNA, the CDR3 is TGCGCCAGCCGACGACAGGGGGAGTACACTGAAGCTTTCTTT.

Here the CDR3 reads CASTGDRAGEKLFF. The CDR3 DNA follows: TGTGCCAGTACCGGGGACCGTGCGGGCGAAAAACTGTTTTTT. The chain is built from TRBV19 and TRBJ1-4; TRBD1 might be the D (5 bases). CDR3 length: 14 residues. Trimming took off 7 bases at V and 8 bases at J, with 17 bases between the two ends. Germline V CDR1 and CDR2: LNHDA, SQIVND (reference sequence).

The chain employs TRBV20-1 and TRBJ1-2; D possibly corresponds to TRBD1 (5 bases). The germline gives CDR1 DFQATT, CDR2 SNEGSKA (reference sequence). Trimming pared 4 bases from V and 8 bases from J, leaving 11 bases between. The CDR3 sequence is 11 residues long. The CDR3: CSAKTREGYTF. The CDR3 coding sequence is TGCAGTGCTAAAACCAGGGAGGGCTACACCTTC.

The V and J genes are TRBV7-3 and TRBJ2-1; 11 bases match TRBD2. J gave up 0 bases and V 5 bases, and 3 bases lay outside the gene matches. CDR3 size: 16 residues. CDR1 SGHTA and CDR2 FQGTGA come from the germline V gene. This CDR3 is CASSTSGGRSYNEQFF. The CDR3, as DNA: TGTGCCAGCAGCACTAGCGGGGGTCGCTCCTACAATGAGCAGTTCTTC.

This clone was counted only a few times. V and J are TRBV27 and TRBJ2-7; 7 bases map to TRBD2. V lost 0 bases to trimming and J lost 0 bases; unmatched junction nucleotides: 5. The CDR3 totals 16 residues. CDR1 and CDR2 from the germline V gene are MNHEY and SMNVEV (reference sequence). This chain's CDR3 is CASSLSMGEGSYEQYF. CDR3 nucleotides: TGTGCCAGCAGTTTATCGATGGGGGAGGGCTCCTACGAGCAGTACTTC.

The chain joins TRBV7-9 to TRBJ2-7; D not certain. V gave up 0 bases and J gave up 7 bases, with 4 bases separating them. CDR1 is SEHNR, CDR2 FQNEAQ, per germline (reference sequence). CDR3 length equals 11 residues. Written as DNA, the CDR3 is TGTGCCAGCAGCTTAGCCGGGGAGCAGTACTTC. Translating it yields CASSLAGEQYF.